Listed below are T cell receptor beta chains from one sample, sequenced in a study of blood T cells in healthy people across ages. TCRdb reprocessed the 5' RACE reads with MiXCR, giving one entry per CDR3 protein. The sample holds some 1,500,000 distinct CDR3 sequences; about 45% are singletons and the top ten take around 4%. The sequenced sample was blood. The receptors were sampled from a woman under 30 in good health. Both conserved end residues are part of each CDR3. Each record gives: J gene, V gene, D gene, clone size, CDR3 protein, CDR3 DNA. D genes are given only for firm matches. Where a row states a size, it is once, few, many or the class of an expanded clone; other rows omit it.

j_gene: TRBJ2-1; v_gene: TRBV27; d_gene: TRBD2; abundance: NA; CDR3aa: CTSSDTGTRDEQFF; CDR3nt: TGTACCAGCAGCGATACCGGGACTAGAGATGAGCAGTTCTTC
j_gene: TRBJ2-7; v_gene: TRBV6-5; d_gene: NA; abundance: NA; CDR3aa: CASSTGTPTSYEQYF; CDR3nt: TGTGCCAGCAGCACAGGGACCCCAACCTCCTACGAGCAGTACTTC
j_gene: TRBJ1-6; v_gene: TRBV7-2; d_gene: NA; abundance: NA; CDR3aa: CASSLDLRGAYNSPLHF; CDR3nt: TGTGCCAGCAGCTTAGACTTGCGGGGCGCCTATAATTCACCCCTCCACTTT
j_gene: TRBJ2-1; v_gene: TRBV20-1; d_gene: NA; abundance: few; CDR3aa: CSASLRLAIHYNEQFF; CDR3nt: TGCAGTGCTAGCCTTCGATTGGCTATTCACTACAATGAGCAGTTCTTC
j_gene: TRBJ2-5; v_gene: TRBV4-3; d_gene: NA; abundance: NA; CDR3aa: CASSQEYTRVETQYF; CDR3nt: TGCGCCAGCAGCCAAGAATATACGAGGGTGGAGACCCAGTACTTC
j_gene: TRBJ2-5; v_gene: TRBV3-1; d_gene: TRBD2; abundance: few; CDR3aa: CASSLSAGGPLETQYF; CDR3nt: TGTGCCAGCAGCCTCTCGGCGGGGGGGCCTTTAGAGACCCAGTACTTC
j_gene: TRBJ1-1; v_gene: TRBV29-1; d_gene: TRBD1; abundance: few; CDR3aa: CSVTGGAFPMNTEAFF; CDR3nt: TGCAGCGTTACAGGGGGCGCATTCCCTATGAACACTGAAGCTTTCTTT
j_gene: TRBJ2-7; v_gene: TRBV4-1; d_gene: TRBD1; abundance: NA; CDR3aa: CASSHEDRAPMEQYF; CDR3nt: TGCGCCAGCAGCCATGAGGACAGGGCTCCCATGGAGCAGTACTTC
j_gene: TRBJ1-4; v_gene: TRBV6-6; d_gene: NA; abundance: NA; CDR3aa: CASSNRVAGNNEKLFF; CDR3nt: TGTGCCAGCAGTAACCGGGTTGCAGGAAATAATGAAAAACTGTTTTTT
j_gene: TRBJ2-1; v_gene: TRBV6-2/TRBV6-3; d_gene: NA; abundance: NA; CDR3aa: CASSYSLPTSEQFF; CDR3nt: TGTGCCAGCAGTTATTCCCTACCGACTAGTGAGCAGTTCTTC
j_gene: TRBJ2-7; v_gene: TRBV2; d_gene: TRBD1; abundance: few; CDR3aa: CASSEGQGANYEQYF; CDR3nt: TGTGCCAGCAGTGAAGGACAGGGAGCTAACTACGAGCAGTACTTC
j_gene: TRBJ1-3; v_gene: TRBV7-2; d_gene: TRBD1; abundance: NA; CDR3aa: CASSPTGIGNTIYF; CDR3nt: TGTGCCAGCAGCCCGACAGGGATAGGAAACACCATATATTTT
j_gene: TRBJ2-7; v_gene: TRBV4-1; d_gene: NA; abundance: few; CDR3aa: CASSQDWVVRGSEQYF; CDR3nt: TGCGCCAGCAGCCAAGATTGGGTTGTACGGGGCTCCGAGCAGTACTTC
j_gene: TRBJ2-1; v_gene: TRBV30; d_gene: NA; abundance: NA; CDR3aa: CAWSVGITTYNEQFF; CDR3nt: TGTGCCTGGAGTGTTGGTATCACCACCTACAATGAGCAGTTCTTC
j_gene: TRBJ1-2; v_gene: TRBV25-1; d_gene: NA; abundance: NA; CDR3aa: CASSIDPPPEGYGYTF; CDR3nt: TGTGCCAGTAGTATAGACCCCCCCCCTGAGGGGTATGGCTACACCTTC
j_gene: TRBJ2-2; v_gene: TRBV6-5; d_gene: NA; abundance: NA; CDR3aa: CASSDSFTGELFF; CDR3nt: TGTGCCAGCAGTGACTCATTCACCGGGGAGCTGTTTTTT
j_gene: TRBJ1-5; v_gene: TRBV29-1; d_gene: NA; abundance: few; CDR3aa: CSVEVSWGSNQPQHF; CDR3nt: TGCAGCGTTGAAGTCTCTTGGGGAAGCAATCAGCCCCAGCATTTT
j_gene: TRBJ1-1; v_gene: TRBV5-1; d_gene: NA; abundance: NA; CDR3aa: CASSLAGPGRAEAFF; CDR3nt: TGCGCCAGCAGCTTGGCGGGGCCAGGGAGGGCTGAAGCTTTCTTT
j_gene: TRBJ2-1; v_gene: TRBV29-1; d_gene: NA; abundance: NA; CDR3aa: CSVARLVGGHEQFF; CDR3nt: TGCAGCGTTGCTAGACTAGTGGGTGGTCATGAGCAGTTCTTC
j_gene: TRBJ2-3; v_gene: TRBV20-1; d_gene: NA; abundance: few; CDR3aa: CSARDWIRGSTDTQYF; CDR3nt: TGCAGTGCTAGAGATTGGATCCGGGGAAGCACAGATACGCAGTATTTT
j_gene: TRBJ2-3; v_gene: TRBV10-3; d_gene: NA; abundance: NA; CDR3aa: CAISVRAQADTQYF; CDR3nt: TGTGCCATCAGTGTTAGAGCGCAAGCAGATACGCAGTATTTT
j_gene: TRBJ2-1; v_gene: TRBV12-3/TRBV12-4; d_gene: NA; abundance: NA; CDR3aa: CASSSKDRGGTNEQFF; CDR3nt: TGTGCCAGCAGTTCGAAGGACAGAGGGGGTACAAATGAGCAGTTCTTC
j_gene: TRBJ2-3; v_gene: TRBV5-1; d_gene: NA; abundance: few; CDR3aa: CASSLEGSEDTQYF; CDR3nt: TGCGCCAGCAGCTTGGAAGGATCTGAGGATACGCAGTATTTT
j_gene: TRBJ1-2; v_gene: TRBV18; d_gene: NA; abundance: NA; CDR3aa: CASSPPVWARYGYTF; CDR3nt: TGTGCCAGCTCACCACCGGTCTGGGCCCGATATGGCTACACCTTC
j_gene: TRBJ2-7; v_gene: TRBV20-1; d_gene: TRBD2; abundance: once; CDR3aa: CSASAPGLGTNEQYF; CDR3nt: TGCAGTGCTAGTGCACCGGGACTAGGGACCAATGAGCAGTACTTC
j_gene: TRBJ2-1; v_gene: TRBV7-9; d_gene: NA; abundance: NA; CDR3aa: CASSLAVGTPYNEQFF; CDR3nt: TGTGCCAGCAGCTTAGCGGTGGGAACCCCCTACAATGAGCAGTTCTTC
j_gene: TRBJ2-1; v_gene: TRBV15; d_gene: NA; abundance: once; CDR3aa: CATSREMLTGRNEQFF; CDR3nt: TGTGCCACCAGCAGAGAGATGTTAACAGGCAGGAATGAGCAGTTCTTC
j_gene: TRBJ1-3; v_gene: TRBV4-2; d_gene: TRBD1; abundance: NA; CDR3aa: CASSQPWQGAGNTIYF; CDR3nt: TGTGCCAGCAGCCAGCCGTGGCAGGGGGCTGGAAACACCATATATTTT
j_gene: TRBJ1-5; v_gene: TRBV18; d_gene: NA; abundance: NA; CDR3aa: CASSPQGSGNQPQHF; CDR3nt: TGTGCCAGCTCACCACAGGGGTCCGGCAATCAGCCCCAGCATTTT
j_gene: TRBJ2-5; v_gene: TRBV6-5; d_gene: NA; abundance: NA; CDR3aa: CASSPLLTQETQYF; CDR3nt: TGTGCCAGCAGCCCACTGTTAACCCAAGAGACCCAGTACTTC
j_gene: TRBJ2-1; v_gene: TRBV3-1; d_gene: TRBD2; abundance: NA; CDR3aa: CASSQDPGGLAGAKQFF; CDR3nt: TGTGCCAGCAGCCAAGATCCTGGGGGACTAGCGGGGGCTAAGCAGTTCTTC
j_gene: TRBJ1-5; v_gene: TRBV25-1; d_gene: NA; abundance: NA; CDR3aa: CASSELEAFNQPQHF; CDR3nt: TGTGCCAGCAGTGAATTAGAAGCCTTCAATCAGCCCCAGCATTTT
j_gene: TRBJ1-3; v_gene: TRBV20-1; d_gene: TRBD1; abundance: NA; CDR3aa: CSATGQGARVSGNTIYF; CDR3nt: TGCAGTGCAACGGGACAGGGGGCCAGAGTCTCTGGAAACACCATATATTTT
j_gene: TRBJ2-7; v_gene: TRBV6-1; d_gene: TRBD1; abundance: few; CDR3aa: CASSNPGTAYEQYF; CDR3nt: TGTGCCAGCAGTAACCCCGGGACAGCCTACGAGCAGTACTTC
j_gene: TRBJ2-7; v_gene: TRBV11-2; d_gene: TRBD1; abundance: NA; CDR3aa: CASSPPGTVNYEQYF; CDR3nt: TGTGCCAGCAGCCCTCCCGGGACAGTAAACTACGAGCAGTACTTC
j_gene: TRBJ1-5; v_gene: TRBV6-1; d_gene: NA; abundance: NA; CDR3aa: CASTGGMISNQPQHF; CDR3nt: TGTGCCAGCACCGGGGGTATGATTAGCAATCAGCCCCAGCATTTT
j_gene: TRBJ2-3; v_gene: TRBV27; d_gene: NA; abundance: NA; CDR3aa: CASSTYPDRHTQYF; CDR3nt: TGTGCCAGCAGTACCTACCCCGACAGGCATACGCAGTATTTT
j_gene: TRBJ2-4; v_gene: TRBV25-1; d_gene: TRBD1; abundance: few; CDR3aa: CASSPWTGKNIQYF; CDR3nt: TGTGCCAGCAGTCCTTGGACAGGCAAAAACATTCAGTACTTC